The T cell receptor beta chain described here comes from a study of CD8+ T cells in alopecia areata. Study in general: Tofacitinib lasted 6 to 18 months, then 6 months off drug.

cDNA reverse transcribed from extracted RNA served as the sequencing template. Libraries were prepared by immunoSEQ multiplex PCR; TCRdb keeps only in-frame clonotypes and omits some of them. The data contain some 110,000 clones, under 60% of them singletons. Described treatment: oral pan-JAK inhibitor, 5-10 mg twice daily. Punch biopsies of lesional scalp, plus peripheral blood, were taken from alopecia areata patients. The V and J ends lost 0 bases and 0 bases respectively, with 13 bases between them. CDR1 and CDR2 from the germline V gene are SGHKS and YYEKEE (reference sequence). The CDR3 contains 17 residues.

This rearrangement joins TRBV5-5 to TRBJ1-5; possibly TRBD1 for D (5 bases). Material: CD8+ T cells sorted from blood, obtained at week 24, from a patient treated with tofacitinib. The clonotype originates from a human donor with alopecia areata. Here the CDR3 DNA reads TGTGCCAGCAGCTTGGCCGGGGGAGGATATAGCAATCAGCCCCAGCATTTT. It encodes CASSLAGGGYSNQPQHF.